These 11 T cell receptor beta chains came from one sample sequenced in a study of tumor-infiltrating lymphocytes in oesophageal squamous cell carcinoma. TCRdb fed the PCR reads into MiXCR, producing one record per CDR3 protein. The data contain about 10,000 distinct CDR3 sequences, approximately 50% of them singletons. Sequencing used esophageal tumor tissue. The receptors were gathered from a female donor with esophageal squamous cell carcinoma.

The V gene is TRBV6-5, the J gene TRBJ2-1; tentatively, D is TRBD2 (6 bases). The J call is doubtful: the DNA matches TRBJ2-7 better. The germline gives CDR1 MNHEY, CDR2 SVGAGI. The CDR3 runs to 14 residues. The CDR3 DNA reads as TGTGCCAGCAGTGTTTTGGGGGGAAGGGACGAGCAGTACTTC. Encoded protein: CASSVLGGRDEQYF.

Remarks on this clonotype: This likely comes from a read error, as the CDR3 has no conserved phenylalanine or tryptophan at its end. The limits of the CDR3 on the DNA are not certain, so only TCRdb's listed CDR3 is given. The genes are TRBV7-8 and TRBJ2-6; TRBD1, as called in the table, went unchecked against the DNA. CDR1 SGHVS and CDR2 FQNEAQ come from the germline V gene. The CDR3 is 23 residues long, counting both termini. CDR3 sequence reads: CASSLDGDRVWGGYIGNIQYFGA.

This clonotype came up once. The CDR3 does not end in the conserved phenylalanine or tryptophan, so this is likely a read error. It is unclear where the CDR3 begins or ends on the DNA, so no DNA is shown, and the CDR3 is as TCRdb lists it. The rearrangement links TRBV5-3 to TRBJ2-3; the table's TRBD2 call for D was not verified on the DNA. TRBV5-3 is given ORF status, its function remaining uncertain. A total of 17 residues make up the CDR3, ends included. CDR3 sequence: CASSDPGTSVYEQYFGP.

The J gene is TRBJ2-3, the V gene TRBV7-6; D unresolved. The CDR3 has 15 residues. Trimming pared 5 bases from V and 2 bases from J, leaving 14 bases between. Germline values: CDR1 SGHVS, CDR2 FNYEAQ. In DNA form, the CDR3 reads TGTGCCAGCAGCCCGGACCTACCCCACACAGATACGCAGTATTTT. This sequence encodes CASSPDLPHTDTQYF.

This clonotype counts as medium-sized. The V and J genes are TRBV28 and TRBJ2-3; 14 nucleotides agree with TRBD2. V was pared by 4 bases and J by 4 bases, with 4 bases of the junction left unmatched. The CDR3 covers 16 residues. The germline gives CDR1 MDHEN, CDR2 SYDVKM. The CDR3 sequence is CASSSTSGREADTQYF. For the CDR3, the DNA is TGTGCCAGCAGTTCGACTAGCGGGAGGGAGGCAGATACGCAGTATTTT.

The chain carries TRBV7-4 and TRBJ2-4; a possible D gene is TRBD1 (6 bases). Near its end, the DNA agrees better with TRBJ2-5, so the J call may be wrong. Germline CDR1 SGHVT, CDR2 SQSDAQ. The CDR3 has 14 amino acids. The chain's CDR3 is CASSLRGYPGTQYF. The CDR3 DNA reads as TGTGCCAGCAGCTTGAGGGGGTATCCGGGGACCCAGTACTTC.

Note on this clonotype: The junction and the germline gene differ at one end; a read error may be behind it. J is TRBJ1-2 and V is TRBV6-5; a possible D gene is TRBD1 (6 bases). This CDR3 region has 16 residues. Germline lookup yields CDR1 MNHEY and CDR2 SVGAGI. The DNA of the CDR3 is TGTGCCAGCAGTTTGGGGGATCACAGGGATAATTCACCCCTCCACTTC. It encodes CASSLGDHRDNSPLHF.

The chain recombines TRBV7-8 with TRBJ1-2; a weak D match, TRBD1 (5 bases). The germline CDR1 and CDR2 sequences are SGHVS and FQNEAQ. Trimming removed 6 bases at V and 4 bases at J, with 15 bases between. The CDR3 spans 14 residues. The CDR3 loop reads CASSRGTESYGYTF. CDR3 nucleotide sequence: TGTGCCAGCAGTCGAGGGACGGAGAGCTATGGCTACACCTTC.

V is TRBV7-6 and J is TRBJ2-7, with D possibly TRBD2 on 5 matching bases. Germline lookup yields CDR1 SGHVS and CDR2 FNYEAQ. V gave up 5 bases and J gave up 3 bases, with 11 bases separating them. The CDR3 has 13 residues. CDR3: CASSKDRDYEQYF. As DNA, the CDR3 is TGTGCCAGCAGCAAAGACCGGGACTACGAGCAGTACTTC.

This clonotype was picked up a small number of times. The junction departs from germline at one end; a sequencing error may be responsible. The rearrangement links TRBV7-6 to TRBJ2-5, with D perhaps being TRBD1 or TRBD2 (5 bases each). Germline-derived CDR1 and CDR2 are SGHVS and FNYEAQ. The CDR3 runs to 14 residues. In DNA, the CDR3 is TGTGCTAGCAGCCGTAATCTAGGGACAGAGACCCAGTACTTC. This sequence encodes CASSRNLGTETQYF.

The rearrangement uses TRBV7-8 and TRBJ2-1; D perhaps matches TRBD2 (5 bases). The J call may be in error: the DNA end matches TRBJ2-7 better. The CDR3 has 11 residues. Germline assignment: CDR1 SGHVS and CDR2 FQNEAQ. The DNA for the CDR3 is TGTGCCAGCAGCGACTACTACGAGCAGTACTTC. Its protein product is CASSDYYEQYF.